This T cell receptor (beta chain) was profiled in a study of cytomegalovirus exposure and HLA in healthy donors. This CDR3 has 13 amino acids. CDR1 and CDR2 from the germline V gene are SEHNR and FQNEAQ (reference sequence). Trimming pared 5 bases from V and 1 base from J, leaving 8 bases between. Unrecorded immune exposure was likely among donors, who were nominally healthy when sampled. The PCR was carried out with 60 Vbeta primers and 13 Jbeta primers. Using immunoSEQ multiplex PCR, the repertoire was profiled, and TCRdb retains in-frame clones only, with some absent. The sample has 160,000 or so clones; less than 85% are singletons. The study's findings and limits: Confirmation was obtained in vitro that a few CMV-associated chains are specific for CMV antigens. Cytomegalovirus association was listed for roughly 160 TCR beta chains. A later analysis found common viral pathogens apparently linked to several of the most significant clusters.

A remark on this clone: What it binds is not known.

The TCR sequence derives from a woman aged 45-65 years in good health and CMV-seropositive. The source material was PBMCs. V usage is TRBV7-9 and J usage is TRBJ1-1, with D possibly TRBD1 on 5 matching bases. The CDR3 region has the DNA TGTGCCAGCAGCCAGCAGGGGAACACTGAAGCTTTCTTT. Amino acid sequence: CASSQQGNTEAFF.